This T cell receptor beta chain was captured by sequencing in a study of CD8 T cells in ankylosing spondylitis. This CDR3 region has 13 residues. V was shortened by 1 base and J by 4 bases, with 6 bases between the two germline ends. CDR1 LGHDT and CDR2 YNNKEL come from the germline V gene (reference sequence). There are many counts of this clonotype. Antigen: not known. Molecular-barcoded quantitative 5'-RACE produced these TCR beta libraries. MiXCR was run by TCRdb on the 5' RACE reads, yielding one entry per CDR3 protein. Of 200,000 to 250,000 distinct CDR3 sequences in the sample, around 8% were seen once. General study results and limits: There was reportedly significant enrichment of clones that were disease-linked in matched ankylosing spondylitis synovial fluid. Earlier reports found some motif variants in synovial fluid and blood in reactive arthritis.

Sequencing was performed on blood, either unsorted or a sorted T cell fraction (not recorded which). The sequence came from a female donor with ankylosing spondylitis or in good health (not recorded which). J is TRBJ2-3 and V is TRBV3-1; D is unclear. CDR3 nucleotide sequence: TGTGCCAGCAGCCAAGGGGCGTCAGATACGCAGTATTTT. As protein: CASSQGASDTQYF.